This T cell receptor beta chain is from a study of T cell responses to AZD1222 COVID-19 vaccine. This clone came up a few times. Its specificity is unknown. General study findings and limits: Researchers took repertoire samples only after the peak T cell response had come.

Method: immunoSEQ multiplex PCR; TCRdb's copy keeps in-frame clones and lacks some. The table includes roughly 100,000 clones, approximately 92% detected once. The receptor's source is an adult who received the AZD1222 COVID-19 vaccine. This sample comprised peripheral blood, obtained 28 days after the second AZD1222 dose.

The CDR3 sequence: CASSLVGRSYEQYF. The CDR3 DNA follows: TGTGCCAGCAGCTTGGTAGGCCGCTCCTACGAGCAGTACTTC. The V and J genes are TRBV5-5 and TRBJ2-7; D is uncertain. The CDR3 extends over 14 amino acids. In germline, CDR1 is SGHKS, CDR2 YYEKEE (reference sequence). The V end was cut by 0 bases, the J end by 0 bases, with 7 bases between.